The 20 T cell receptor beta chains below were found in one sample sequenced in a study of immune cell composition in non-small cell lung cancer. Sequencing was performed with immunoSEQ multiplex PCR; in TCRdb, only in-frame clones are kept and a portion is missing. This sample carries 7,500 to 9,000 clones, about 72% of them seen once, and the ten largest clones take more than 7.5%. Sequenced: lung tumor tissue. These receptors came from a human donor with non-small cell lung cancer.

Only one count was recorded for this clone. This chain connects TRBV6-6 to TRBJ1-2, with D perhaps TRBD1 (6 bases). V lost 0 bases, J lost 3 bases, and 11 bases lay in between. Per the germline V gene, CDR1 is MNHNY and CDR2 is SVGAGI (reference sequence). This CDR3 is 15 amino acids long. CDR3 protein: CASSYSSGAYYGYTF. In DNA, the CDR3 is TGTGCCAGCAGTTACTCGTCAGGGGCGTACTATGGCTACACCTTC.

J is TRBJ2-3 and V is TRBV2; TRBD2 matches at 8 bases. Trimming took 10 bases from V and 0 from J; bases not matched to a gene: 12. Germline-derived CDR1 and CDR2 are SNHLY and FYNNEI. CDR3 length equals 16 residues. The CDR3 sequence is CATRAGSGGSTDTQYF. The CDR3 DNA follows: TGTGCCACCCGGGCAGGAAGCGGGGGTAGCACAGATACGCAGTATTTT.

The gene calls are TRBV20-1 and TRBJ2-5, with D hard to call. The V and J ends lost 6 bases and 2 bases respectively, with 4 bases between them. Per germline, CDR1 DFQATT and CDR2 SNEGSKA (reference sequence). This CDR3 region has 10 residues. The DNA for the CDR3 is TGCAGTGCCGTACAAGAGACCCAGTACTTC. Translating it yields CSAVQETQYF.

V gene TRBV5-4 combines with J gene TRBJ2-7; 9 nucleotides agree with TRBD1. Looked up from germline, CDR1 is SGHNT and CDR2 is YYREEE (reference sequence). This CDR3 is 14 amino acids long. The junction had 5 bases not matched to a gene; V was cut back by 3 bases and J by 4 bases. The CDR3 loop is CASSWGQGGYEQYF. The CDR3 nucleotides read TGTGCCAGCAGCTGGGGACAGGGAGGGTACGAGCAGTACTTC.

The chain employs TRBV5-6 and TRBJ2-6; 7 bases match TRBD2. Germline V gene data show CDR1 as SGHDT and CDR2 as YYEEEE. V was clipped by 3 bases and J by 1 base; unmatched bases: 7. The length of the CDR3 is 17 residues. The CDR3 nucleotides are TGTGCCAGCAGCTCTTTGGGGGGAGGGTCTGGGGCCAACGTCCTGACTTTC. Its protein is CASSSLGGGSGANVLTF.

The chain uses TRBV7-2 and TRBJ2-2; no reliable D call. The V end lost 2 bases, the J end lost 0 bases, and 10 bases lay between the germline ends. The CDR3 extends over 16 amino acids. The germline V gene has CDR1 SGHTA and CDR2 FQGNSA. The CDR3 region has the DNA TGTGCCAGCAGCTTAACGAGTTTCGCGAACACCGGGGAGCTGTTTTTT. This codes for CASSLTSFANTGELFF.

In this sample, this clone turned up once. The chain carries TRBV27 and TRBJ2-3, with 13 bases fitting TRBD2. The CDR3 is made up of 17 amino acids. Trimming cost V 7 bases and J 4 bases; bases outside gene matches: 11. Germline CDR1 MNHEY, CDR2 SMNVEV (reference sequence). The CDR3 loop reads CASNLLPGTSGADTQYF. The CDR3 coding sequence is TGTGCCAGCAACCTCCTGCCCGGGACTAGCGGGGCAGATACGCAGTATTTT.

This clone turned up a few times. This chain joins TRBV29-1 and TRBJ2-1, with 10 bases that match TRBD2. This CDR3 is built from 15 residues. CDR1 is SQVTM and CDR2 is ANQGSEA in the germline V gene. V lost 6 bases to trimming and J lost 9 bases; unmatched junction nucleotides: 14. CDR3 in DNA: TGCAGCGTCGTTGGGAGCGGGAGGGTAGGTGGTGAGCAGTTCTTC. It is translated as CSVVGSGRVGGEQFF.

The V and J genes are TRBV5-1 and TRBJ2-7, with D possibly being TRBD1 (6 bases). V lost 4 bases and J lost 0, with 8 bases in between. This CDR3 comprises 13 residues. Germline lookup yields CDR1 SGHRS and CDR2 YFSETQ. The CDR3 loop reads CASSRDNSYEQYF. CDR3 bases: TGCGCCAGCAGCAGGGACAACTCCTACGAGCAGTACTTC.

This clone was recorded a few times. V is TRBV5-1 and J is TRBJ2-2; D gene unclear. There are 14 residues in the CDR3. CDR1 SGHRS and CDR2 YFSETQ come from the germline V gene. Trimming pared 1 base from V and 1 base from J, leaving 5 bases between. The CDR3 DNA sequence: TGCGCCAGCAGCTTGTTACAGAACACCGGGGAGCTGTTTTTT. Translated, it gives CASSLLQNTGELFF.

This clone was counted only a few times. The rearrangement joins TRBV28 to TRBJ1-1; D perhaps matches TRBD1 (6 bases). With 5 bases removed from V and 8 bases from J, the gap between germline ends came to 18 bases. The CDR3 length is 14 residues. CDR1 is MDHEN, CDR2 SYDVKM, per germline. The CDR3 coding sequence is TGTGCCAGCAGTCATGCCTCAGGGGAACGGGAAGCTTTCTTT. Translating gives CASSHASGEREAFF.

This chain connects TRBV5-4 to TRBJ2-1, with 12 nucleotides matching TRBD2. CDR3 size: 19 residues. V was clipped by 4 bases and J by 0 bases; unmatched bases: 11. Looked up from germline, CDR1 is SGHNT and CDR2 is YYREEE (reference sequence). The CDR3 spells CASSLLGTSGLSSYNEQFF. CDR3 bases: TGTGCCAGCAGCCTACTCGGGACTAGCGGGTTGAGCTCCTACAATGAGCAGTTCTTC.

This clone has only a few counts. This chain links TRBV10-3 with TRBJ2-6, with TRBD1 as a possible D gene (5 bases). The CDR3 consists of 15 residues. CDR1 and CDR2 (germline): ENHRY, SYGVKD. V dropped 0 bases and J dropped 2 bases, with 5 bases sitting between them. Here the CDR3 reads CAISESGAGANVLTF. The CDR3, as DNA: TGTGCCATCAGTGAGTCAGGGGCTGGGGCCAACGTCCTGACTTTC.

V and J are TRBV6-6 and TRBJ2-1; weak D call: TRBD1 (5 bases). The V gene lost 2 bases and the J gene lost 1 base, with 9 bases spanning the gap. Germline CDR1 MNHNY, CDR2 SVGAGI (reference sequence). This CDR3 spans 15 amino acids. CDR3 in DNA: TGTGCCAGCAGTTACCCAGGGCTATCCTACAATGAGCAGTTCTTC. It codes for CASSYPGLSYNEQFF.

The CDR3 loop is CASSGHAGGADTQYF. CDR3 nucleotides: TGTGCCAGCAGCGGGCACGCGGGGGGGGCAGATACGCAGTATTTT. The chain has TRBV9 and TRBJ2-3; 9 bases match TRBD2. V dropped 3 bases and J dropped 4; count of bases not matched to a gene: 6. Germline-derived CDR1 and CDR2 are SGDLS and YYNGEE. The CDR3 spans 15 residues. Full variable domain (outside the CDR3, taken from reference TRBV9 and TRBJ2-3): DSGVTQTPKHLITATGQRVTLRCSPRSGDLSVYWYQQSLDQGLQFLIQYYNGEERAKGNILERFSAQQFPDLHSELNLSSLELGDSALYFCASSGHAGGADTQYFGPGTRLTVL.

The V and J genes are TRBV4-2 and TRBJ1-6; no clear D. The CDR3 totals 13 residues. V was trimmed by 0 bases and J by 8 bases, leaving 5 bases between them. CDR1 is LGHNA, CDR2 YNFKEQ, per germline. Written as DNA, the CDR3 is TGTGCCAGCAGCCAAGATCATGATTCACCCCTCCACTTT. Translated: CASSQDHDSPLHF.

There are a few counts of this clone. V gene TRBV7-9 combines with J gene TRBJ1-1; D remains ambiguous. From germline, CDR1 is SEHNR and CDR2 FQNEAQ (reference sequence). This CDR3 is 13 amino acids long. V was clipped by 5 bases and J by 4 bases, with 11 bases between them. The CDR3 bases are TGTGCCAGCAGCGCCGGGGTGGGCACTGAAGCTTTCTTT. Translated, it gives CASSAGVGTEAFF.

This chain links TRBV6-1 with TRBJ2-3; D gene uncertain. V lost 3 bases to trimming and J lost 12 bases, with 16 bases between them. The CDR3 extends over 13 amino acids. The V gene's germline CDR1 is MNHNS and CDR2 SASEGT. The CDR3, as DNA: TGTGCCAGCAGTGATCCGAGGCCCCCCGACCAGTATTTT. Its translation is CASSDPRPPDQYF.

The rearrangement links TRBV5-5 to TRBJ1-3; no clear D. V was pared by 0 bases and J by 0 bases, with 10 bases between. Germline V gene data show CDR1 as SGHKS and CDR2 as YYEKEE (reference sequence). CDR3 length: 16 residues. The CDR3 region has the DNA TGTGCCAGCAGCTTGGCGGGAGCGAGCTCTGGAAACACCATATATTTT. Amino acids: CASSLAGASSGNTIYF.

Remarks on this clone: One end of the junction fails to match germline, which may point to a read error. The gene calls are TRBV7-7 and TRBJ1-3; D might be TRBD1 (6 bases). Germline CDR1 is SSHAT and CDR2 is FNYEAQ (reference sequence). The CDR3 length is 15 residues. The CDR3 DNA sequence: TGTGCTAGCAGCTTTACAGGGCCCACTGGAAACACCATATATTTT. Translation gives CASSFTGPTGNTIYF.